This T cell receptor beta chain is drawn from a study of human T cells and chemical hapten exposure. Broader study findings: The number of TCRs above 1 in 1000 frequency did not change after DPC sensitization.

The library tagged each cDNA molecule with unique molecular identifiers. TCRdb independently ran MiXCR on the RACE reads; one entry per CDR3 protein. The table records tens of thousands of distinct CDR3 sequences, about 14% of them present only once. Trimming cost V 8 bases and J 3 bases; bases outside gene matches: 14. The CDR3 contains 16 residues. Germline CDR1 is WSHSY and CDR2 is SAAADI. Specified time point: pre-sensitization, week 0. The treatment: therapeutic diphenylcyclopropenone sensitization with weekly scalp DPC. This clonotype was found many times. Its antigen is not known. This receptor was taken from a woman aged 45-65 years with alopecia areata. Some clones in this sample may be carry-over from other donors' samples. The chain carries TRBV10-2 and TRBJ1-1; TRBD1 matches at 8 bases. The specimen was whole blood, collected in connection with sensitization to the hapten diphenylcyclopropenone (DPC). For the CDR3, the DNA is TGCGCCAGCCGAGGACAGGGTGATGCGTACGACACTGAAGCTTTCTTT. It is translated as CASRGQGDAYDTEAFF.